Detailed here is one TCR beta chain. Antigen specificity is unknown. The PCR used 60 Vbeta and 13 Jbeta primers. Only in-frame clones appear in the TCRdb table, and some are missing; sequencing was by immunoSEQ multiplex PCR. The table counts some 130,000 clones; 1.7% lies in the top ten. The data were taken from a study of cytomegalovirus exposure and HLA in healthy donors. Across the study: Among the roughly 400 genotyped donors, approximately 80% were placed in the Caucasian-associated ancestry cluster. Overall study findings and caveats: A few chains linked to CMV were shown in vitro to be specific for CMV antigens.

The CDR3 contains 13 residues. Trimming shortened V by 8 bases and J by 2 bases, and 13 bases separated the two germline ends. CDR1 SNHLY and CDR2 FYNNEI come from the germline V gene. The chain couples TRBV2 to TRBJ2-7; D may be TRBD1 (6 bases). The clonotype originates from a man aged 18 to 29 in good health and CMV-seronegative. Sequenced material: PBMCs. The CDR3 region has the DNA TGTGCCAGCCTAAGGGGGACGACCTACGAGCAGTACTTC. It encodes CASLRGTTYEQYF.